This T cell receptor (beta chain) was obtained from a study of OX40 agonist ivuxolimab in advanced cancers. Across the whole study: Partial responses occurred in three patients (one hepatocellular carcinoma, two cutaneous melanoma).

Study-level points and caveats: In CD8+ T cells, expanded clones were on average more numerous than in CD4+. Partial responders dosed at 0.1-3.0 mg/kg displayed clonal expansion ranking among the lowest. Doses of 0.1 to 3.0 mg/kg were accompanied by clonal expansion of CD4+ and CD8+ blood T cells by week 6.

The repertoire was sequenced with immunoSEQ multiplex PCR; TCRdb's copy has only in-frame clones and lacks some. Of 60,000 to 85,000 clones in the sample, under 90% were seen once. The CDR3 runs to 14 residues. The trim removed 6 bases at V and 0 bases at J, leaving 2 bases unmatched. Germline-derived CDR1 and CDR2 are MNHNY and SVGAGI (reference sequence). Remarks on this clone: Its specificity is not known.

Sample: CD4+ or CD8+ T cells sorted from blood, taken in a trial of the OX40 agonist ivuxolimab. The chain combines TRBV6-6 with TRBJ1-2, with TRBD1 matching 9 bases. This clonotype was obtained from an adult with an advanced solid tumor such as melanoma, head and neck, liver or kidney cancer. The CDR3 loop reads CASRGQGANYGYTF. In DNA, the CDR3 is TGTGCCAGCAGGGGACAGGGAGCTAACTATGGCTACACCTTC.